This T cell receptor beta chain was retrieved from a study of beta chain features in type 1 diabetes. Study-level points and caveats: The analysis here could not establish whether HLA type shapes TCRB rearrangement. In all four CD4+ subsets, TCRB CDR3 length was significantly, moderately reduced in type 1 diabetes. Type 1 diabetes patients showed fewer insertions and more deletions at VDJ junctions.

CDR3 length equals 15 residues. Germline-derived CDR1 and CDR2 are SGHRS and YFSETQ. V lost 2 bases and J lost 2, with 8 bases in between. Sequencing targeted expressed TCRB transcripts, as all isolated RNA had been reverse transcribed. Repertoires were generated with immunoSEQ multiplex PCR, while TCRdb's copy carries only in-frame clones and drops some. The table has more than 200,000 clones, roughly 17% seen once. To note about this clone: As yet, its antigen is unknown.

Blood was collected once per donor into heparin, averaging about 116 mL. CD45RO/CCR7/CD25/CD127/CD95/CD27 separated CD4+ naive, central memory, regulatory and stem cell-like memory cells by sorting. Sequencing was performed on naive CD4+ T cells from blood. The chain recombines TRBV5-1 with TRBJ2-6; D remains unclear. The clonotype originates from a man younger than 40 with type 1 diabetes. In DNA form, the CDR3 reads TGCGCCAGCAGCTTCGCCGATGCTGGGGCCAACGTCCTGACTTTC. Its translation is CASSFADAGANVLTF.